This TCR beta chain was observed in a study of cytomegalovirus exposure and HLA in healthy donors. Study information: Tens of millions of unique TCRs, all from HLA-typed donors, were included in an early release of the data. Study conclusions and caveats: Despite most TCR sequences being rare, some public TCRs occurred in many donors. According to reports, the classifier identified cytomegalovirus status with high specificity and sensitivity. Upon later analysis, TCR association rates were observed to vary by HLA locus, being highest for DRB1 and lowest for HLA-C.

In the case of this clone: Its antigen is as yet unknown.

A multiplex PCR was run with 60 Vbeta primers and 13 Jbeta primers. Only in-frame clones appear in the TCRdb table, and some are missing; sequencing was by immunoSEQ multiplex PCR. In the table there are approximately 150,000 clones, approximately 79% of which are singletons. The receptor's source is a man in his forties or fifties in good health and CMV-seropositive. The sequenced sample was PBMCs.

CDR3 amino acids: CASSLVGRGDYGYTF. The DNA for the CDR3 is TGTGCCAGCAGCTTAGTCGGCAGGGGAGACTATGGCTACACCTTC. The V gene is TRBV7-2, the J gene TRBJ1-2, with a tentative D call TRBD1 (6 bases). The CDR3 loop spans 15 amino acids. Per germline, CDR1 SGHTA and CDR2 FQGNSA. Trimming left V 1 base short and J 3 bases short, with 12 bases between.